Listed below are T cell receptor beta chains from one sample, sequenced in a study of blood T cell repertoires in COVID-19. Sequenced by immunoSEQ multiplex PCR; TCRdb stores in-frame clones only, minus some. The table has roughly 280,000 clones, 90% seen once. Sequenced: PBMCs or T cells enriched from blood (not recorded which). The receptors were gathered from a young woman with acute COVID-19. The CDR3 runs from the conserved cysteine through the conserved F or W. Some rows have no size entry. The others give once, few or many, or a class for an expanded clone.

NA TRBJ1-5 TRBV29-1 CSVGEGAVQPQHF
NA TRBJ1-1 TRBV27 CASSSLPPVTEAFF
NA TRBJ1-5 TRBV6-1 CASSIGQGKQPQHF
NA TRBJ1-5 TRBV3-1/TRBV3-2 CASSQMTGDQPQHF
NA TRBJ2-1 TRBV27 CASGVRGGSYNEQFF
NA TRBJ2-3 TRBV5-1 CASSFTRTDTQYF
NA TRBJ2-2 TRBV7-3 CASSLQGPNTGELFF
NA TRBJ2-1 TRBV6-5 CASSGTRTIEQFF
NA TRBJ2-2 TRBV2 CARQNTGELFF
once TRBJ2-3 TRBV19 CASSIFGTVNTDTQYF
NA TRBJ2-7 TRBV4-1 CASSQGLDYEQYF
NA TRBJ2-1 TRBV7-6 CASSLVVVAGDTGNEQFF
NA TRBJ1-5 TRBV7-9 CASSLAEAGNQPQHF
NA TRBJ2-1 TRBV28 CASSPQNSGRIPMEQFF
NA TRBJ2-7 TRBV7-2 CASSDGRSPYEQYF
NA TRBJ2-7 TRBV28 CASRTGEFYEQYF
NA TRBJ1-1 TRBV7-2 CASSLSAGLNTEAFF
NA TRBJ2-5 TRBV5-4 CASSPRTDQETQYF
NA TRBJ2-7 TRBV2 CASSPAGRSYEQYF
NA TRBJ2-1 TRBV1 CTSSQRCFASGVSEQFF
NA TRBJ1-2 TRBV7-9 CASSLRTGLRGYGYTF
NA TRBJ1-2 TRBV28 CASSYSGREQTGFMDTF
NA TRBJ2-7 TRBV4-1 CASSQDPGTSSEQYF
NA TRBJ1-4 TRBV3-1/TRBV3-2 CASSQADNNEKLFF
NA TRBJ1-2 TRBV7-9 CASKQGAGGYTF
NA TRBJ1-1 TRBV2 CASLGGQGRTEAFF
NA TRBJ1-2 TRBV2 CASVRDTYYGYTF
NA TRBJ2-1 TRBV7-3 CASSSKTSGRLDEQFF
NA TRBJ2-2 TRBV29-1 CSVEEEVGELFF
NA TRBJ1-5 TRBV19 CASGQGGTGNQPQHF
NA TRBJ2-7 TRBV7-8 CASSPPGKVGYEQYF
NA TRBJ1-4 TRBV30 CAWSDSGGLTNEKLFF
NA TRBJ1-2 TRBV5-1 CASSWGDRQYGYTF
NA TRBJ2-3 TRBV18 CASSPPRIAGTTDTQYF
NA TRBJ2-1 TRBV20-1 CSASIGLVNEQFF
NA TRBJ2-1 TRBV5-1 CASSLLAYNEQFF
NA TRBJ2-3 TRBV7-9 CASSLTGGPSTDTQYF
NA TRBJ1-2 TRBV6-5 CASGRDGYTF
NA TRBJ2-7 TRBV4-3 CASSQEATGTYEQYF
NA TRBJ2-3 TRBV28 CASSFPPTSGVTDTQYF